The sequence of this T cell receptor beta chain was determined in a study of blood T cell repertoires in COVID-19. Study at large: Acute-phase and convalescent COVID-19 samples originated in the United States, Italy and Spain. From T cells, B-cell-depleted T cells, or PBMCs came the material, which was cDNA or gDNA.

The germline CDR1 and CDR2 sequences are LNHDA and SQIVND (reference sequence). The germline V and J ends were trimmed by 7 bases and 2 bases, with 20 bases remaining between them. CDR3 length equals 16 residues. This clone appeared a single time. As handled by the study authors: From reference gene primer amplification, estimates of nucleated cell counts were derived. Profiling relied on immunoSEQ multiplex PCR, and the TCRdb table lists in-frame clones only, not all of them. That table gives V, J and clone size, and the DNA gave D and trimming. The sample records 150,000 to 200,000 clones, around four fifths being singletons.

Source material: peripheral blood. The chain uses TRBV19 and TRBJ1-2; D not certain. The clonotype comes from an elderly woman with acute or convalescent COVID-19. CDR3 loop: CASTRESGLGNYGYTF. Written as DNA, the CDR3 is TGTGCCAGTACCCGGGAGTCCGGTTTGGGGAACTATGGCTACACCTTC.